This TCR beta chain was identified during a study of T-cell reconstitution after alpha-beta-depleted transplantation in children. Findings and caveats of the study: Some patients' high day-60 TCRbeta diversity was attributed to recipient cells surviving conditioning. Alpha-beta T cells present about two months after transplant were reported to originate from several hundred expanded graft clones. When one year had passed after transplant, most T-cell counts and diversity came from newly produced T cells.

Points on this clonotype: As yet, its antigen is unknown.

The TCRbeta library incorporated unique molecular identifiers. TCRdb ran MiXCR on the PCR reads and lists one entry per CDR3 protein. The sample records 800,000 to 1,000,000 distinct CDR3 sequences, 25% to 30% being singletons. Material: PBMCs, mostly from graft donor cells, obtained 360 days after TCRalphabeta/CD19-depleted stem cell transplant. The source is a boy less than two years old who had a stem cell transplant for SCID, so the T cells may come from the graft donor.

The CDR3 DNA follows: TGCAGTGCCGTCGGACTAGCGGGGCTTTACAATGAGCAGTTCTTC. Translated: CSAVGLAGLYNEQFF. This rearrangement joins TRBV20-1 to TRBJ2-1; 12 nucleotides agree with TRBD2. CDR1 is DFQATT and CDR2 is SNEGSKA in the germline V gene (reference sequence). The V gene end was trimmed by 6 bases and the J gene end by 4 bases; junction bases not matched to a gene: 7. The CDR3 totals 15 residues.